This T cell receptor beta chain emerged from a study of blood T cell repertoires in COVID-19 (dated by TCRdb to about 2020). Study-wide context: Samples covering the acute and convalescent phases of COVID-19 were provided by collaborators in the United States, Italy and Spain. The dataset comprised deeply sampled blood TCRbeta repertoires from subjects exposed to, actively infected with, or recovered from COVID-19. The repertoires were made available in a free public database intended to serve as a resource for research on the immune response to SARS-CoV-2. The prospective study material was composed of cDNA or gDNA derived from T cells, B-cell-depleted T cells, or PBMCs. Sample metadata almost always included a de-identified subject ID, COVID-19 status, age in years and sex. Samples were obtained from the ongoing ImmuneRACE study (first 160 participants) and from some 1,200 subjects provided by 6 global collaborators. Where HLA class I and class II types were available, the types were taken from metadata supplied by the sample provider, not from assay-based typing. Study-wide findings and limitations: The amount of clinical and demographic metadata varied by source and participant and was provided uncurated.

The CDR3 holds 13 amino acids from the cysteine to the phenylalanine. Only the CDR3 DNA stays, 39 bases, in frame from base 1. Via the germline V gene (reference sequence), CDR1 is GTSNPN and CDR2 SVGIG. The junction carries 10 bases between V and J, which are trimmed by 3 bases and 4 bases respectively. A remark on this clone: Its recognized antigen is unknown. Base qualities are not provided; no much larger clone lies one nucleotide away.

Whole blood was collected in K2EDTA tubes by collaborating institutions according to the institutions' own protocols. For TCRbeta analysis, collaborator samples were shipped as frozen whole blood, as isolated PBMCs, or as DNA extracted from either sample type. TCRbeta CDR3 regions were amplified from genomic DNA by means of the immunoSEQ Assay, a bias-controlled multiplex PCR. Per the source publication's procedure: Nucleated cell counts per sample were estimated from amplification of reference gene primers within the assay. Sequence reads were collapsed and filtered to measure the absolute abundance of every unique TCRbeta CDR3 rearrangement. Productive Simpson clonality was computed per sample as the square root of Simpson's diversity index over productive rearrangements. The clones in this table, taken by TCRdb from immuneACCESS, are in-frame only. Not every clone is retained; where verified, under half of the shortfall comes from an unresolved V gene, and the cause of the rest is unknown. The V and J calls and the clone size are those of that table, but D and trimming were determined from the DNA. This sample is represented by more than 100,000 clones; around 87% of them were singletons. The ten biggest clones cover roughly 3.6% of the sample.

The sample comprised peripheral blood. This TCR came from a woman aged 55 to 70 with acute or convalescent COVID-19. This receptor chain uses TRBV30 and TRBJ2-1; the D gene is perhaps TRBD2, from 6 matching bases. For the CDR3, the sequence is CAWRAGGYNEQFF. The bases read TGTGCCTGGAGGGCCGGAGGGTACAATGAGCAGTTCTTC.